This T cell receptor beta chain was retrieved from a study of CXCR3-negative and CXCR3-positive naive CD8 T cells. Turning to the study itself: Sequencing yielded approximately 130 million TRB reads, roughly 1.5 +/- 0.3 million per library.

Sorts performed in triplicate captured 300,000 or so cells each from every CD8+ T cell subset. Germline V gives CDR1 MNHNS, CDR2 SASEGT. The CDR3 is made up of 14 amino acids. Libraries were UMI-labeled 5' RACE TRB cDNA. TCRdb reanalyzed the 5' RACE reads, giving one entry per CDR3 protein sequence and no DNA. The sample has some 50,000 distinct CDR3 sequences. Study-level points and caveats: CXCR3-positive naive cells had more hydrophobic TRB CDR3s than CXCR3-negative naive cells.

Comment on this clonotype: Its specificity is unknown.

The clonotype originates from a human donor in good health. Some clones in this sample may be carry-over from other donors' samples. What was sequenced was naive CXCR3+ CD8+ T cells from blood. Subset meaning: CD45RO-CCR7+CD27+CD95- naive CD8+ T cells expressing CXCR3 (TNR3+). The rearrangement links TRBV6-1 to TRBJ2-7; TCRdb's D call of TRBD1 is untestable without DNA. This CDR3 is CASSPDRDSYEQYF.